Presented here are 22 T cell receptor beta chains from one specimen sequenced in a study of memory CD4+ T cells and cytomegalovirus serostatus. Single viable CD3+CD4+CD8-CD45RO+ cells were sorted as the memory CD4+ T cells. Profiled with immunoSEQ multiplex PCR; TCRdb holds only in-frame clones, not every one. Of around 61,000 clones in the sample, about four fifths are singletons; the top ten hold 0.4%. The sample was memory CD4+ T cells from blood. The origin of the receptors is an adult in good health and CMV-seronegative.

The chain's CDR3 is CASSLAYRGELFF. The DNA of the CDR3 is TGTGCCAGCAGCTTAGCTTACAGGGGGGAGCTGTTTTTT. V gene TRBV7-2 combines with J gene TRBJ2-2, with a weak D call TRBD1 (5 bases). Germline-derived CDR1 and CDR2 are SGHTA and FQGNSA. This CDR3 spans 13 amino acids. The V gene lost 0 bases and the J gene lost 8 bases, with 7 bases spanning the gap.

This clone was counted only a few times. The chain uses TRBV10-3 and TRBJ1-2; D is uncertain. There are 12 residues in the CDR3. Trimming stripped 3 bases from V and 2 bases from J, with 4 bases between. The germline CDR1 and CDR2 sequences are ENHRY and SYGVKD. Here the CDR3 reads CAISERNYGYTF. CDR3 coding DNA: TGTGCCATCAGTGAACGCAACTATGGCTACACCTTC.

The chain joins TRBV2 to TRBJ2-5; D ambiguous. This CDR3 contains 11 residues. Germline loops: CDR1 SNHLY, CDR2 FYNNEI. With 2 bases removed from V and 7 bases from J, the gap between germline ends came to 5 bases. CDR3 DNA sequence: TGTGCCAGCAGTGAATGGGGGACCCAGTACTTC. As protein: CASSEWGTQYF.

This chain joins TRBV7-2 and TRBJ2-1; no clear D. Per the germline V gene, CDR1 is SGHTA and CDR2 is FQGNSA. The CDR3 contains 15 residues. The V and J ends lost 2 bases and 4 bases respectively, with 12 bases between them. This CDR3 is CASSLTGEVYNEQFF. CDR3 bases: TGTGCCAGCAGCTTAACGGGTGAAGTGTACAATGAGCAGTTCTTC.

The CDR3 loop reads CASSLEFRNTEAFF. For the CDR3, the DNA is TGTGCCAGCAGCTTAGAGTTCAGAAACACTGAAGCTTTCTTT. V gene TRBV7-2 combines with J gene TRBJ1-1; the D is unclear. Germline-derived CDR1 and CDR2 are SGHTA and FQGNSA. This CDR3 comprises 14 residues. Between the trimmed V and J ends, which lost 1 base and 2 bases, there was a span of 8 bases.

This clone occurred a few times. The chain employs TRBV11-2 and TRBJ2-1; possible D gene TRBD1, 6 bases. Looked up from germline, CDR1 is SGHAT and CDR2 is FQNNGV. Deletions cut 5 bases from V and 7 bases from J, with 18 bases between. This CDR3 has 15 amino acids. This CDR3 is CASSRGQLRRNEQFF. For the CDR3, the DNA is TGTGCCAGCAGCCGCGGACAGCTACGACGAAATGAGCAGTTCTTC.

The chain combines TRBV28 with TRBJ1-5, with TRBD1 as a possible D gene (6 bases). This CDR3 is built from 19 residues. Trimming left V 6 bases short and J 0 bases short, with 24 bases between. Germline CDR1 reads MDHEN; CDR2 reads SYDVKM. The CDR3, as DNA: TGTGCCAGCAGATCGGGGGGCCGTAGGGTCTTGTATAGCAATCAGCCCCAGCATTTT. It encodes CASRSGGRRVLYSNQPQHF.

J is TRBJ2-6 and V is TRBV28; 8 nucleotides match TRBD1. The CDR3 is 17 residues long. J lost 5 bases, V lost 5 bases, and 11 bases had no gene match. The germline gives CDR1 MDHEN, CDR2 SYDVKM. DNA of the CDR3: TGTGCCAGCAGTCGTACCGGGACAGGTCTTCGGGCCAACGTCCTGACTTTC. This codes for CASSRTGTGLRANVLTF.

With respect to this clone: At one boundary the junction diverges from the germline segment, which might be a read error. The DNA for the CDR3 is TGTGCTAGCAGCTTAAACCAGGGGGGCGGCGAGCAGTACTTC. This codes for CASSLNQGGGEQYF. The genes are TRBV7-7 and TRBJ2-7, with D possibly TRBD1 on 7 matching bases. The germline gives CDR1 SSHAT, CDR2 FNYEAQ (reference sequence). The length of the CDR3 is 14 residues.

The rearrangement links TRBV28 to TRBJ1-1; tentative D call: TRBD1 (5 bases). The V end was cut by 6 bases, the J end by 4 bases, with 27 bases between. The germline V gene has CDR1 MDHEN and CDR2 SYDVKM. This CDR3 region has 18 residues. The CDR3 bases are TGTGCCAGCAGACCCCTTCGGGACTTGACTAACTGGATCACTGAAGCTTTCTTT. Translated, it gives CASRPLRDLTNWITEAFF.

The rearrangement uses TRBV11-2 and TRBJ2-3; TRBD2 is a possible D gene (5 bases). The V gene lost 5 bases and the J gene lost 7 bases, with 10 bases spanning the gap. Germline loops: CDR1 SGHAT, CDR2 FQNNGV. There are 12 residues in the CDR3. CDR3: CASSLTGNTQYF. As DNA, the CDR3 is TGTGCCAGCAGCCTGACCGGGAATACGCAGTATTTT.

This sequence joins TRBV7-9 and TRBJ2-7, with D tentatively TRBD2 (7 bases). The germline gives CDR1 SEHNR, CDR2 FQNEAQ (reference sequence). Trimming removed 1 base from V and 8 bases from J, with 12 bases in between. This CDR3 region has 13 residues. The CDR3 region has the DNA TGTGCCAGCAGCTTAGAGGGGGGGGTCAAGCAGTACTTC. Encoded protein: CASSLEGGVKQYF.

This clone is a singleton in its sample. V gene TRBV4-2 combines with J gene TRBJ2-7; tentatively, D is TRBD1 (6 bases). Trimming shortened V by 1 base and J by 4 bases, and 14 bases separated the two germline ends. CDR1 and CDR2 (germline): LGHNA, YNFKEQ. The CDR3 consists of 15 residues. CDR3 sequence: CASSQAAGTQYEQYF. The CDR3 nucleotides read TGTGCCAGCAGCCAAGCAGCCGGGACACAGTACGAGCAGTACTTC.

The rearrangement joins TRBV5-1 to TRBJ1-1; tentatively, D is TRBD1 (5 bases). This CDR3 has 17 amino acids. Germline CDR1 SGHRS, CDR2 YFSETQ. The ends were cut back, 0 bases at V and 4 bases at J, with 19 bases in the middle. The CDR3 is CASSLAAGLVGGTEAFF. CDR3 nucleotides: TGCGCCAGCAGCTTGGCCGCCGGACTTGTGGGGGGCACTGAAGCTTTCTTT.

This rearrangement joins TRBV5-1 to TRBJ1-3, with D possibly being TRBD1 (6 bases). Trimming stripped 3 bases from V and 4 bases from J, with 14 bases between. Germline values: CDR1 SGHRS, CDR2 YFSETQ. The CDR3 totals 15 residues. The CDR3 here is CASSSDGGPGNTIYF. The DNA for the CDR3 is TGCGCCAGCAGCTCCGATGGGGGGCCCGGAAACACCATATATTTT.

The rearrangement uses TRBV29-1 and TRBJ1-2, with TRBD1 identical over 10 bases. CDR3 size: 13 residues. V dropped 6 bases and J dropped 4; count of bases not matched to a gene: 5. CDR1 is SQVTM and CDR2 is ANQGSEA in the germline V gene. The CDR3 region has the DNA TGCAGCGTCAGACAGGGGGCTGGCTATGGCTACACCTTC. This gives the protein CSVRQGAGYGYTF.

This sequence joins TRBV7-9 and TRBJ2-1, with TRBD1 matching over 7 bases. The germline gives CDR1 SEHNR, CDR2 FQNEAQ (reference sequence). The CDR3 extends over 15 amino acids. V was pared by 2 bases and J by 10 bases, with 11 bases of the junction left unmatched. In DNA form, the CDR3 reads TGTGCCAGCAGCTTATTGATAGGGGGCTTAGGGGAGCAGTTCTTC. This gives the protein CASSLLIGGLGEQFF.

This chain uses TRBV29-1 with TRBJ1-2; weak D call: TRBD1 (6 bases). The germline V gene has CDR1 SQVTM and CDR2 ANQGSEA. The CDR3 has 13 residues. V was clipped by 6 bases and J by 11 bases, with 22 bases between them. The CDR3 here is CSVSSGGARGYTF. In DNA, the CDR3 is TGCAGCGTATCCTCCGGGGGCGCCCGAGGGTACACCTTC.

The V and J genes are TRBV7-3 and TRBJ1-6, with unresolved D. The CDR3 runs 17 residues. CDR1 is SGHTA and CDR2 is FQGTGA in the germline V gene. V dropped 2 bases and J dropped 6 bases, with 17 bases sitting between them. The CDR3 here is CASSLVAGGGINSPLHF. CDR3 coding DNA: TGTGCCAGCAGCTTAGTGGCAGGAGGAGGGATTAATTCACCCCTCCACTTT.

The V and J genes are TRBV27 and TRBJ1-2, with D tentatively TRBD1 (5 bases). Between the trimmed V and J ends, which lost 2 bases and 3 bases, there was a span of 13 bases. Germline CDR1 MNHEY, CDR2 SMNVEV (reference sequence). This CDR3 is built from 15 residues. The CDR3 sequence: CASSLKGQGYYGYTF. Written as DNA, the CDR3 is TGTGCCAGCAGTTTAAAGGGCCAGGGATACTATGGCTACACCTTC.

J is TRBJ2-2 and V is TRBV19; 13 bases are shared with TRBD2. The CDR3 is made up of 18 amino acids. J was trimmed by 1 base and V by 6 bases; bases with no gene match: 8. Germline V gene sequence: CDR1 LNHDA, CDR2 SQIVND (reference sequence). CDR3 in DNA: TGTGCCAGTAGCATCCCGGGACTAGCGGGACTGAACACCGGGGAGCTGTTTTTT. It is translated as CASSIPGLAGLNTGELFF.

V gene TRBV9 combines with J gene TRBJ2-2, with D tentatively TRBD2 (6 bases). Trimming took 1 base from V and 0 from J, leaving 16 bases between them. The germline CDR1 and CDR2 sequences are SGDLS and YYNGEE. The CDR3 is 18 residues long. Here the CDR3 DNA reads TGTGCCAGCAGCGTAAAATCTGGCGGGGCCTCGAACACCGGGGAGCTGTTTTTT. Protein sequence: CASSVKSGGASNTGELFF.